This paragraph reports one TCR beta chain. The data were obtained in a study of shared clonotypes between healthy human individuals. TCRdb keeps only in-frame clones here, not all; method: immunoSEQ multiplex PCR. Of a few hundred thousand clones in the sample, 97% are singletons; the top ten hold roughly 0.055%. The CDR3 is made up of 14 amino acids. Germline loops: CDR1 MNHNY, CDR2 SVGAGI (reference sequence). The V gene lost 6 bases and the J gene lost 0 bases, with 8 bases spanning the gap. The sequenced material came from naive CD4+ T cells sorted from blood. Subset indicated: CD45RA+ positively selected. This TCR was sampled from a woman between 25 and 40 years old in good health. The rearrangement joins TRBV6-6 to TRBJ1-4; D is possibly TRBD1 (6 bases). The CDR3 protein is CASRQGATNEKLFF. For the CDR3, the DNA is TGTGCCAGCAGACAGGGAGCAACTAATGAAAAACTGTTTTTT.